This T cell receptor (beta chain) was sequenced in a study of blood T cell repertoires in COVID-19. The ends lost 6 bases at V and 1 base at J; junction bases unmatched: 11. The CDR3 has 16 amino acids. Germline CDR1 is SQVTM and CDR2 is ANQGSEA. TCRdb keeps only in-frame clones here, not all; method: immunoSEQ multiplex PCR. The sample yields about 240,000 clones, 80% to 85% seen once. This TCR came from a woman aged 60-75 years with active or convalescent COVID-19. The sample consisted of peripheral blood. The V gene is TRBV29-1, the J gene TRBJ2-2; 7 bases are a match to TRBD2. The CDR3 loop is CSVLDGASGNTGELFF. The DNA of the CDR3 is TGCAGCGTCCTGGACGGGGCTAGCGGGAACACCGGGGAGCTGTTTTTT.